This T cell receptor (beta chain) was identified in a study of post-analysis software for immune sequencing data. Turning to the study itself: Disease courses included relapsing-remitting, secondary progressive and progressive-relapsing multiple sclerosis.

Overall study findings and caveats: About five TRBV segments appeared more often in patients than in controls, and TRBV5-6, TRBV5-1 and TRBV20-1 were among these. Same-batch samples co-clustered strongly by F measure. Normalized Chao1 diversity was significantly reduced in patients versus controls.

Note on this clonotype: Antigen specificity is unknown.

This CDR3 spans 14 amino acids. Unique-molecular-identifier-tagged TCR beta cDNA libraries were used. Input of about 0.9 to 10 million T cells yielded around 460,000 cDNA molecules. TCRdb recomputed calls from the PCR reads with MiXCR, one row per CDR3 protein. Found here are some 800,000 distinct CDR3 sequences, approximately 44% of them singletons; the top ten hold 4% to 5%. The sequence came from a girl aged 10 to 17 with multiple sclerosis. V usage is TRBV21-1 and J usage is TRBJ1-2; the D call in the table, TRBD1, was not verified against the DNA. TRBV21-1 is tagged as a pseudogene. Sequencing was done on a sample of blood. The CDR3 is CASLGQTTNYGYTF. Here the CDR3 DNA reads TGTGCCAGCCTTGGACAGACTACTAACTATGGCTACACCTTC.